The text below deals with one TCR beta chain. The sample contains more than one DNA sequence encoding this CDR3. The data were obtained in a study of blood T cell repertoires in COVID-19. Only in-frame clones appear in the TCRdb table, and some are missing; sequencing was by immunoSEQ multiplex PCR. The repertoire consists of roughly 310,000 clones, with roughly 90% occurring once and the leading ten covering 2.5% to 3.5%. The specimen was peripheral blood. The receptor was isolated from a woman in her twenties or thirties with COVID-19, enrolled during active disease.

The CDR3 nucleotides are TGCAGTGCTAGTCCCGGGACAGGGTTTGATTCACCCCTCCACTTT. Residues: CSASPGTGFDSPLHF. The chain is built from TRBV20-1 and TRBJ1-6; 9 bases agree with TRBD1. CDR3 size: 15 residues. V lost 3 bases to trimming and J lost 8 bases; unmatched junction nucleotides: 8. Per the germline V gene, CDR1 is DFQATT and CDR2 is SNEGSKA (reference sequence).